The 32 T cell receptor beta chains listed next were all sequenced from one sample in a study of T cell changes during pregnancy in multiple sclerosis. This table comes from immunoSEQ multiplex PCR, and its TCRdb copy is limited to in-frame clones, with some not included. The sample holds approximately 37,000 clones, 90% to 95% seen once. Sequencing used CD4+ T cells from peripheral blood mononuclear cells, obtained in the third trimester of pregnancy. The receptor set was obtained from a female donor with multiple sclerosis, enrolled in a pregnancy study.

This sequence joins TRBV6-1 and TRBJ2-7, with D possibly being TRBD2 (7 bases). This CDR3 comprises 15 residues. Trimming took 6 bases from V and 0 from J, leaving 15 bases between them. The V gene's germline CDR1 is MNHNS and CDR2 SASEGT. The CDR3 bases are TGTGCCAGCAGGGGGGGGGCAGGGATCTCCTACGAGCAGTACTTC. Protein product: CASRGGAGISYEQYF.

This rearrangement joins TRBV27 to TRBJ2-7, with D maybe TRBD2 (6 bases). CDR3 length: 14 amino acids. Trimming shortened V by 0 bases and J by 3 bases, and 9 bases separated the two germline ends. Per the germline V gene, CDR1 is MNHEY and CDR2 is SMNVEV (reference sequence). CDR3 protein: CASSLSLTSYEQYF. DNA for the CDR3: TGTGCCAGCAGTTTATCGTTGACTAGCTACGAGCAGTACTTC.

The V call is TRBV4-1, the J call TRBJ2-6, with D possibly matching TRBD1 (6 bases). Between the trimmed V and J ends, which lost 4 bases and 0 bases, there was a span of 22 bases. Per germline, CDR1 MGHRA and CDR2 YSYEKL. The length of the CDR3 is 20 residues. CDR3 loop: CASSPHPPDRVLSGANVLTF. The CDR3 DNA sequence: TGCGCCAGCAGCCCCCACCCCCCGGACAGAGTTCTCTCTGGGGCCAACGTCCTGACTTTC.

V and J are TRBV7-8 and TRBJ1-5; TRBD1 agrees at 7 bases. V was pared by 4 bases and J by 4 bases, with 1 base of the junction left unmatched. The germline V gene encodes CDR1 SGHVS and CDR2 FQNEAQ. CDR3 length: 13 amino acids. In DNA, the CDR3 is TGTGCCAGCAGCTGGGACAGTAATCAGCCCCAGCATTTT. Its protein is CASSWDSNQPQHF.

This chain uses TRBV19 with TRBJ2-6, with D uncertain. Germline V gene sequence: CDR1 LNHDA, CDR2 SQIVND (reference sequence). The CDR3 spans 17 residues. Trimming took off 7 bases at V and 0 bases at J, with 16 bases between the two ends. This CDR3 reads CASTPQVARSGANVLTF. The CDR3 DNA sequence: TGTGCCAGTACCCCCCAGGTGGCGCGCTCTGGGGCCAACGTCCTGACTTTC. Full variable domain (rest looked up from reference TRBV19 and TRBJ2-6): DGGITQSPKYLFRKEGQNVTLSCEQNLNHDAMYWYRQDPGQGLRLIYYSQIVNDFQKGDIAEGYSVSREKKESFPLTVTSAQKNPTAFYLCASTPQVARSGANVLTFGAGSRLTVL.

The chain carries TRBV11-2 and TRBJ2-7; D gene unclear. Trimming pared 4 bases from V and 4 bases from J, leaving 17 bases between. The CDR3 totals 15 residues. Looked up from germline, CDR1 is SGHAT and CDR2 is FQNNGV. CDR3 sequence: CASSSTHQLVYEQYF. The CDR3 DNA reads as TGTGCCAGCAGCTCTACGCACCAACTGGTTTACGAGCAGTACTTC.

The chain combines TRBV5-4 with TRBJ1-2, with TRBD1 as a possible D gene (5 bases). The V gene's germline CDR1 is SGHNT and CDR2 YYREEE (reference sequence). CDR3 size: 16 residues. V was trimmed by 2 bases and J by 2 bases, leaving 16 bases between them. As DNA, the CDR3 is TGTGCCAGCAGCTTAGCGGGGGGGATCAAAAACTATGGCTACACCTTC. Its protein is CASSLAGGIKNYGYTF.

This chain joins TRBV9 and TRBJ2-3; 7 nucleotides agree with TRBD1. Germline loops: CDR1 SGDLS, CDR2 YYNGEE. V was pared by 4 bases and J by 2 bases, with 10 bases of the junction left unmatched. CDR3 size: 16 residues. The CDR3 here is CASSPRRQGNTDTQYF. As DNA, the CDR3 is TGTGCCAGCAGCCCTCGCCGACAGGGTAACACAGATACGCAGTATTTT.

The chain joins TRBV28 to TRBJ1-5, with a weak D call TRBD1 (6 bases). Trimming stripped 4 bases from V and 9 bases from J, with 25 bases between. CDR3 length equals 17 residues. The germline V gene has CDR1 MDHEN and CDR2 SYDVKM. As DNA, the CDR3 is TGTGCCAGCAGTTCCCCTCGGGGGGGCTTTCGTAAGGGGCCCCAGCATTTT. Its protein product is CASSSPRGGFRKGPQHF. Full variable domain (remainder filled in from reference TRBV28 and TRBJ1-5): DVKVTQSSRYLVKRTGEKVFLECVQDMDHENMFWYRQDPGLGLRLIYFSYDVKMKEKGDIPEGYSVSREKKERFSLILESASTNQTSMYLCASSSPRGGFRKGPQHFGDGTRLSIL.

This sequence joins TRBV18 and TRBJ2-3; weak D call: TRBD2 (7 bases). V was trimmed by 5 bases and J by 5 bases, leaving 14 bases between them. Germline loops: CDR1 KGHSH, CDR2 LQKENI. The CDR3 contains 14 residues. The CDR3 coding sequence is TGTGCCAGCTCAAGGGGGGGGGCACAAGATACGCAGTATTTT. It yields the protein CASSRGGAQDTQYF.

V gene TRBV18 combines with J gene TRBJ1-4, with 8 bases matching TRBD1. Per the germline V gene, CDR1 is KGHSH and CDR2 is LQKENI. The CDR3 totals 15 residues. V shed 2 bases, J shed 7 bases, and the junction held 6 bases outside the gene matches. The CDR3 loop reads CASSPRTGSGEKLFF. The CDR3 DNA is TGTGCCAGCTCACCAAGGACAGGGTCCGGTGAAAAACTGTTTTTT. The whole variable domain, remainder taken from reference TRBV18 and TRBJ1-4, is NAGVMQNPRHLVRRRGQEARLRCSPMKGHSHVYWYRQLPEEGLKFMVYLQKENIIDESGMPKERFSAEFPKEGPSILRIQQVVRGDSAAYFCASSPRTGSGEKLFFGSGTQLSVL.

The chain joins TRBV6-1 to TRBJ1-4; 9 nucleotides line up with TRBD1. This CDR3 comprises 16 residues. Germline assignment: CDR1 MNHNS and CDR2 SASEGT. Germline trimming cut 8 bases from V and 5 bases from J; bases unmatched to any gene: 12. In DNA, the CDR3 is TGTGCCAGCGGTGGACAATGGGACAGGGAGAATGAAAAACTGTTTTTT. It encodes CASGGQWDRENEKLFF.

The chain has TRBV23-1 and TRBJ1-1, with a possible D match to TRBD1 (6 bases). TRBV23-1 is identified as an open reading frame with a role that is uncertain. Between the trimmed V and J ends, which lost 10 bases and 8 bases, there was a span of 23 bases. The CDR3 is 14 amino acids. CDR3 nucleotide sequence: TGCGCCACCGAGGGGGACATCGCATCCGCCGAAGCTTTCTTT. Amino acids: CATEGDIASAEAFF.

The chain couples TRBV7-2 to TRBJ1-6, with D unresolved. The V end lost 1 base, the J end lost 5 bases, and 9 bases lay between the germline ends. Germline lookup yields CDR1 SGHTA and CDR2 FQGNSA. This CDR3 has 15 amino acids. In DNA form, the CDR3 reads TGTGCCAGCAGCTTAGTTCACACGAATAATTCACCCCTCCACTTT. Translation gives CASSLVHTNNSPLHF.

The V gene is TRBV29-1, the J gene TRBJ1-1; possibly TRBD1 for D (6 bases). Per the germline V gene, CDR1 is SQVTM and CDR2 is ANQGSEA. The V end lost 7 bases, the J end lost 7 bases, and 13 bases lay between the germline ends. This CDR3 has 11 residues. CDR3 DNA sequence: TGCAGCGGCCGGGGGGGGCTTGAAGCTTTCTTT. Encoded protein: CSGRGGLEAFF.

This rearrangement joins TRBV29-1 to TRBJ2-7; possible D gene TRBD1, 5 bases. CDR1 and CDR2 (germline): SQVTM, ANQGSEA. The CDR3 is made up of 12 amino acids. V lost 5 bases and J lost 0, with 8 bases in between. This CDR3 reads CSVQTASYEQYF. The DNA of the CDR3 is TGCAGCGTTCAGACAGCCTCCTACGAGCAGTACTTC.

The CDR3 loop is CASSPMMTGGYGYTF. CDR3 nucleotides: TGTGCCAGCAGCCCGATGATGACAGGGGGATATGGCTACACCTTC. The V call is TRBV7-2, the J call TRBJ1-2; 9 bases align to TRBD1. The J segment lost 5 bases and the V segment lost 5 bases, leaving 9 bases of the junction unmatched. The CDR3 is made up of 15 amino acids. Germline CDR1 reads SGHTA; CDR2 reads FQGNSA.

V gene TRBV19 combines with J gene TRBJ1-5; D remains ambiguous. V was trimmed by 3 bases and J by 0 bases, leaving 9 bases between them. The CDR3 covers 15 residues. Germline V gene data show CDR1 as LNHDA and CDR2 as SQIVND (reference sequence). The CDR3 sequence: CASSIEADSNQPQHF. The CDR3 coding sequence is TGTGCCAGTAGTATCGAGGCAGATAGCAATCAGCCCCAGCATTTT.

The chain combines TRBV30 with TRBJ2-3; D call uncertain. Germline CDR1 is GTSNPN and CDR2 is SVGIG (reference sequence). V lost 0 bases and J 4 bases, leaving 14 bases between the germline ends. The CDR3 has 15 residues. In DNA, the CDR3 is TGTGCCTGGAGTGTACAGCAAGATCAGGCAGATACGCAGTATTTT. Translating gives CAWSVQQDQADTQYF.

This clone was observed a handful of times. The chain employs TRBV9 and TRBJ2-2; tentatively, D is TRBD1 (5 bases). V lost 7 bases and J lost 6, with 19 bases in between. CDR3 size: 15 residues. Germline CDR1 is SGDLS and CDR2 is YYNGEE. In DNA form, the CDR3 reads TGTGCCAGCCGGCCCGATCTACAGGTACCCGGGGAGCTGTTTTTT. This gives the protein CASRPDLQVPGELFF. The whole variable domain, remainder taken from reference TRBV9 and TRBJ2-2, is DSGVTQTPKHLITATGQRVTLRCSPRSGDLSVYWYQQSLDQGLQFLIQYYNGEERAKGNILERFSAQQFPDLHSELNLSSLELGDSALYFCASRPDLQVPGELFFGEGSRLTVL.

The rearrangement joins TRBV9 to TRBJ2-7; 8 bases align to TRBD2. CDR1 and CDR2 from the germline V gene are SGDLS and YYNGEE. This CDR3 spans 15 amino acids. V was pared by 4 bases and J by 2 bases, with 8 bases of the junction left unmatched. DNA for the CDR3: TGTGCCAGCAGCCCGGAGGTAGCGGGAACCTACGAGCAGTACTTC. It codes for CASSPEVAGTYEQYF.

The rearrangement links TRBV5-4 to TRBJ1-1; TRBD1 might be the D (5 bases). Germline V gene data show CDR1 as SGHNT and CDR2 as YYREEE (reference sequence). The CDR3 spans 16 residues. V was cut by 3 bases and J by 1 base, with 16 bases left in between. The CDR3 region has the DNA TGTGCCAGCAGCTCTAAAAACCGGGGGGGGAACACTGAAGCTTTCTTT. This encodes CASSSKNRGGNTEAFF. The variable domain in full, completed from reference TRBV5-4 and TRBJ1-1, reads ETGVTQSPTHLIKTRGQQVTLRCSSQSGHNTVSWYQQALGQGPQFIFQYYREEENGRGNFPPRFSGLQFPNYSSELNVNALELDDSALYLCASSSKNRGGNTEAFFGQGTRLTVV.

The chain joins TRBV6-5 to TRBJ2-1; D is unclear. The ends were cut back, 4 bases at V and 4 bases at J, with 14 bases in the middle. Germline CDR1 MNHEY, CDR2 SVGAGI. The CDR3 loop spans 15 amino acids. CDR3: CASSFTDDKYNEQFF. As DNA, the CDR3 is TGTGCCAGCAGTTTCACCGACGACAAGTACAATGAGCAGTTCTTC.

The V call is TRBV12-5, the J call TRBJ2-1; 8 nucleotides match TRBD2. J lost 7 bases, V lost 3 bases, and 11 bases had no gene match. The CDR3 is made up of 16 amino acids. From germline, CDR1 is LGHNT and CDR2 FRNRAP. The CDR3 here is CASGLGLAQGRNEQFF. The CDR3 bases are TGTGCTAGTGGTTTAGGACTAGCCCAGGGGAGGAATGAGCAGTTCTTC.

The J gene is TRBJ1-2, the V gene TRBV18; D remains unclear. The CDR3 loop spans 15 amino acids. CDR1 is KGHSH and CDR2 is LQKENI in the germline V gene. Trimming took 6 bases from V and 6 from J, leaving 20 bases between them. CDR3 bases: TGTGCCAGCTCTCCTCAGGTGGGCGTAGACGATGGCTACACCTTC. Its protein is CASSPQVGVDDGYTF.

This clone came up a few times. The chain combines TRBV2 with TRBJ1-1; a weak D match, TRBD1 (5 bases). Between the trimmed V and J ends, which lost 8 bases and 10 bases, there was a span of 14 bases. The CDR3 is 11 residues long. CDR1 and CDR2 from the germline V gene are SNHLY and FYNNEI. The CDR3: CASGRQGPAFF. CDR3 in DNA: TGTGCCAGCGGTCGGCAGGGCCCAGCTTTCTTT. The whole variable domain, remainder taken from reference TRBV2 and TRBJ1-1, is EPEVTQTPSHQVTQMGQEVILRCVPISNHLYFYWYRQILGQKVEFLVSFYNNEISEKSEIFDDQFSVERPDGSNFTLKIRSTKLEDSAMYFCASGRQGPAFFGQGTRLTVV.

The gene calls are TRBV6-1 and TRBJ2-5; TRBD1 aligns across 7 bases. The V and J ends lost 6 bases and 7 bases, in that order; junction bases with no gene match: 14. Germline loops: CDR1 MNHNS, CDR2 SASEGT. The CDR3 is 15 amino acids. The CDR3 nucleotides are TGTGCCAGCAGGTCGGATCGACAGGGCGTAGGGACCCAGTACTTC. Encoded protein: CASRSDRQGVGTQYF.

This chain joins TRBV10-3 and TRBJ2-3, with TRBD2 matching 7 bases. This CDR3 comprises 12 residues. From germline, CDR1 is ENHRY and CDR2 SYGVKD. Losses at the gene ends were 4 bases for V and 5 bases for J; bases not matched to a gene: 0. CDR3 sequence: CAISGGGDTQYF. The CDR3 coding sequence is TGTGCCATCAGTGGGGGGGGAGATACGCAGTATTTT.

This clone has only one observation. The chain uses TRBV4-1 and TRBJ1-1; D might be TRBD1 (5 bases). With 1 base removed from V and 6 bases from J, the gap between germline ends came to 21 bases. The CDR3 loop spans 17 amino acids. Germline CDR1 is MGHRA and CDR2 is YSYEKL. The CDR3 DNA reads as TGCGCCAGCAGCCAAGGGTCACAGGCACTCCGGTCTGCTGAAGCTTTCTTT. It codes for CASSQGSQALRSAEAFF.

This sequence joins TRBV7-8 and TRBJ2-6, with D maybe TRBD2 (6 bases). The length of the CDR3 is 16 residues. The germline V gene has CDR1 SGHVS and CDR2 FQNEAQ. The V and J ends lost 4 bases and 0 bases respectively, with 10 bases between them. The CDR3 DNA follows: TGTGCCAGCAGCTCTCTGGGGGGCTCTGGGGCCAACGTCCTGACTTTC. This encodes CASSSLGGSGANVLTF.

The chain combines TRBV30 with TRBJ2-7; TRBD1 agrees at 7 bases. CDR1 GTSNPN and CDR2 SVGIG come from the germline V gene (reference sequence). This CDR3 region has 12 residues. Trimming cost V 5 bases and J 0 bases; bases outside gene matches: 1. This CDR3 reads CAWDRDSYEQYF. The CDR3 bases are TGTGCCTGGGACAGGGACTCCTACGAGCAGTACTTC.

This chain links TRBV18 with TRBJ2-1, with D perhaps matching TRBD2 (6 bases). The CDR3 loop spans 16 amino acids. V dropped 5 bases and J dropped 6 bases, with 20 bases sitting between them. Germline assignment: CDR1 KGHSH and CDR2 LQKENI. The CDR3 DNA sequence: TGTGCCAGCTCATCTACCGTCCGCGGGGCCCTCAATGAGCAGTTCTTC. Translated, it gives CASSSTVRGALNEQFF.